This TCR beta chain was profiled in a study of T and B cells in COVID-19 patients. Study-wide background: Blood was sampled from COVID-19 patients who were either actively infected or recovered. About 90% of the roughly 20 active-infection patients had comorbidities associated with unfavorable COVID-19 outcome.

As for this clonotype: No antigen is known for it.

TRB was amplified from around 250-500 ng of blood genomic DNA. BIOMED2 TRB-A/B primer pools were used in multiplex TRB PCR. In TCRdb, the multiplex PCR reads were re-called with MiXCR into one record per CDR3 protein. The sample carries about 14,000 distinct CDR3 sequences, 25% recorded once. Germline assignment: CDR1 MNHEY and CDR2 SMNVEV (reference sequence). The CDR3 is made up of 16 amino acids. V lost 2 bases and J 1 base, leaving 12 bases between the germline ends. Broader study findings: Active COVID-19 showed highly clonal TRB repertoires; recovery showed diversity and richness above healthy donors. In COVID-19 patients, T cell receptor beta variable and joining gene use was reportedly strongly skewed.

This clonotype was obtained from a human donor who had recovered from COVID-19. The chain is built from TRBV27 and TRBJ1-5; D remains ambiguous. Sequencing was done on a sample of blood. The CDR3 is CASSLNSAVSNQPQHF. The CDR3 DNA reads TGTGCCAGCAGTTTAAATTCAGCAGTGAGCAATCAGCCCCAGCATTTT.